Presented here are 16 T cell receptor beta chains from one specimen sequenced in a study of breast tumors, draining lymph nodes, adjacent tissues. TCRdb called the multiplex PCR reads again in MiXCR, with one record for every CDR3 protein. Altogether approximately 100,000 distinct CDR3 sequences are present, under 40% being singletons, with the ten largest covering approximately 5%. Axillary draining lymph nodes of breast cancer patients supplied the node samples. Input material: axillary lymph node tissue. These receptor sequences come from a female donor with breast cancer. Some clones in this sample may be carry-over from other donors' samples.

CDR3 nucleotides: TGTGCCAGCAGCTTGACTAGCGGGGGCCGTGACCAAGAGACCCAGTACTTC. Translating gives CASSLTSGGRDQETQYF. The chain recombines TRBV7-2 with TRBJ2-5; TRBD2 matches at 12 bases. V lost 3 bases and J lost 0; bases outside the gene matches: 5. CDR3 length equals 17 residues. Germline V CDR1 and CDR2: SGHTA, FQGNSA.

This clonotype was counted at least ten times. The J gene is TRBJ2-7, the V gene TRBV6-2 or TRBV6-3; TRBD2 matches 8 bases. The CDR3 spans 15 residues. After removal of 2 bases from V and 3 bases from J, the junction contained 6 bases not matched to a gene. Germline CDR1 and CDR2: MNHEY and SVGEGT. Here the CDR3 reads CASSYDGLAGYEQYF. For the CDR3, the DNA is TGTGCCAGCAGTTACGATGGGCTAGCGGGCTACGAGCAGTACTTC.

This clonotype occurred many times. The chain is built from TRBV5-5 and TRBJ2-2; D remains ambiguous. The V and J ends lost 0 bases and 6 bases respectively, with 15 bases between them. The CDR3 spans 16 residues. Germline loops: CDR1 SGHKS, CDR2 YYEKEE (reference sequence). DNA of the CDR3: TGTGCCAGCAGCTTGGTGGGGATTTCTGGGTCCGGGGAGCTGTTTTTT. This gives the protein CASSLVGISGSGELFF.

The chain joins TRBV7-9 to TRBJ1-6; no clear D gene. Germline CDR1 is SEHNR and CDR2 is FQNEAQ (reference sequence). The CDR3 spans 12 residues. The V end lost 5 bases, the J end lost 13 bases, and 12 bases lay between the germline ends. The CDR3 here is CASSPSGSPLHF. As DNA, the CDR3 is TGTGCCAGCAGCCCCTCGGGTTCGCCCCTCCACTTT.

This clonotype has only one observation. The V call is TRBV2, the J call TRBJ2-2, with a possible D match to TRBD1 (5 bases). The CDR3 is made up of 16 amino acids. The germline V gene encodes CDR1 SNHLY and CDR2 FYNNEI. V was cut by 4 bases and J by 0 bases, with 12 bases left in between. The CDR3: CASSGQGCANTGELFF. CDR3 in DNA: TGTGCCAGCAGTGGTCAGGGCTGTGCGAACACCGGGGAGCTGTTTTTT.

This clonotype was seen many times. V is TRBV10-3 and J is TRBJ2-7; 8 nucleotides align to TRBD2. V lost 10 bases to trimming and J lost 0 bases; unmatched junction nucleotides: 8. CDR1 is ENHRY and CDR2 is SYGVKD in the germline V gene. This CDR3 contains 14 residues. The CDR3 coding sequence is TGTGCCACCGTTAGCGGGGATAGCTCCTACGAGCAGTACTTC. Its protein product is CATVSGDSSYEQYF.

The V call is TRBV7-8, the J call TRBJ2-3, with 7 bases identical to TRBD1. CDR1 and CDR2 (germline): SGHVS, FQNEAQ. The junction had 19 bases not matched to a gene; V was cut back by 5 bases and J by 11 bases. This CDR3 has 16 residues. This CDR3 is CASSQITGTAYNEQYF. CDR3 sequence (DNA): TGTGCCAGCAGCCAGATCACCGGGACAGCCTACAATGAGCAGTATTTT. The whole variable domain, remainder taken from reference TRBV7-8 and TRBJ2-3, is GAGVSQSPRYKVAKRGQDVALRCDPISGHVSLFWYQQALGQGPEFLTYFQNEAQLDKSGLPSDRFFAERPEGSVSTLKIQRTQQEDSAVYLCASSQITGTAYNEQYFGPGTRLTVL.

This clonotype was observed a handful of times. The chain carries TRBV6-1 and TRBJ2-3; 8 bases match TRBD2. CDR3 length equals 16 residues. The V segment lost 5 bases and the J segment 1 base; nucleotides outside the gene matches: 8. Germline CDR1 MNHNS, CDR2 SASEGT. DNA for the CDR3: TGTGCCAGCAGTCCGGCGGGGGGTTCGGGCACAGATACGCAGTATTTT. Protein sequence: CASSPAGGSGTDTQYF.

This clonotype was recorded at least ten times. This chain links TRBV28 with TRBJ2-1; TRBD2 matches at 11 bases. Germline V gene sequence: CDR1 MDHEN, CDR2 SYDVKM. The CDR3 consists of 15 residues. V lost 4 bases to trimming and J lost 9 bases; unmatched junction nucleotides: 8. The CDR3 DNA reads as TGTGCCAGCAGTTCCAGACTAGCGGGATTACGTGAGCAGTTCTTC. It translates to CASSSRLAGLREQFF.

Ten or more counts support this clonotype. This may stem from a read error, because a much larger clone lies one nucleotide away. The V and J genes are TRBV20-1 and TRBJ2-7; D is ambiguous. Per germline, CDR1 DFQATT and CDR2 SNEGSKA (reference sequence). The length of the CDR3 is 14 residues. This CDR3 reads CSARGRLTSSEQYF. CDR3 sequence (DNA): TGCAGTGCTAGGGGCAGGTTGACGTCCTCCGAGCAGTACTTC.

This clonotype has a count of ten or more. V and J are TRBV7-9 and TRBJ2-3; no reliable D call. Germline assignment: CDR1 SEHNR and CDR2 FQNEAQ (reference sequence). This CDR3 has 13 amino acids. Trimming stripped 4 bases from V and 2 bases from J, with 7 bases between. The CDR3 sequence: CASSSSNTDTQYF. CDR3 DNA: TGTGCCAGCAGCTCCTCTAACACAGATACGCAGTATTTT.

This clonotype was recorded a few times. One end of the junction fails to match germline, which may point to a read error. This chain uses TRBV20-1 with TRBJ2-5; D uncertain. Germline V lookup: CDR1 DFQATT, CDR2 SNEGSKA (reference sequence). The CDR3 runs 11 residues. CDR3 in DNA: TGCAGTGCTAGAGGCTCGGAGACCCGGTCCTTC. Residues: CSARGSETRSF.

Turning to this clonotype: Given a much more abundant clone one base away, this may be a read error. CDR3: CASSLALLAGAYNQQFF. The CDR3 nucleotides are TGTGCCAGCAGCTTAGCCCTTCTAGCGGGGGCCTACAATCAGCAGTTCTTC. The V gene is TRBV11-2, the J gene TRBJ2-1; TRBD2 aligns across 10 bases. The CDR3 is 17 residues long. Germline-derived CDR1 and CDR2 are SGHAT and FQNNGV.

This clonotype turned up a few times. The V call is TRBV11-2, the J call TRBJ1-6; D is possibly TRBD1 (6 bases). Between the trimmed V and J ends, which lost 5 bases and 9 bases, there was a span of 20 bases. The CDR3 consists of 16 residues. Germline V gene data show CDR1 as SGHAT and CDR2 as FQNNGV. CDR3 sequence reads: CASSLVGGGGGSPLHF. Here the CDR3 DNA reads TGTGCCAGCAGCCTAGTGGGGGGGGGGGGCGGTTCACCCCTCCACTTT.

This clonotype was seen many times. The rearrangement joins TRBV3-1 to TRBJ2-2; weak D call: TRBD2 (6 bases). Germline values: CDR1 LGHDT, CDR2 YNNKEL (reference sequence). The CDR3 has 14 residues. V gave up 2 bases and J gave up 6 bases, with 10 bases separating them. DNA of the CDR3: TGTGCCAGCAGCCAATCGTCGGGGGCCGGGGAGCTGTTTTTT. This translates into CASSQSSGAGELFF.

This clonotype came up many times. The rearrangement links TRBV7-6 to TRBJ1-5; D is undetermined. Deletions cut 1 base from V and 1 base from J, with 5 bases between. This CDR3 spans 14 amino acids. The V gene's germline CDR1 is SGHVS and CDR2 FNYEAQ. The CDR3 reads CASSLGTSNQPQHF. CDR3 nucleotide sequence: TGTGCCAGCAGCTTAGGAACCAGCAATCAGCCCCAGCATTTT.